This T cell receptor (beta chain) was obtained from a study of T cell clones after liver transplantation. As for the study in general: Until 12-24 months post-transplant, subjects got standard immunosuppression and no induction.

Findings and caveats of the study: The donor-reactive repertoire was only partly measurable in a couple of subjects, lacking donor cells. Post-transplant time points were not standardized, so conclusions are preliminary.

The protocol was immunoSEQ multiplex PCR, while the TCRdb copy is restricted to in-frame clones and leaves out a portion. The sample yields roughly 80,000 clones, around four fifths seen once. V dropped 4 bases and J dropped 4; count of bases not matched to a gene: 9. The length of the CDR3 is 16 residues. Germline loops: CDR1 SGHTS, CDR2 YDEGEE. Regarding this clone: Its target is not known.

The chain has TRBV5-8 and TRBJ2-3, with TRBD2 identical over 10 bases. This specimen was CD4+ T cells from blood, taken at the 22-month timepoint. The TCR originated in a human patient who received a liver transplant. Some T cells may possibly be graft donor cells. The CDR3 nucleotides are TGTGCCAGCAGCCCTGGTGGGCTAGCGGGAGCAGATACGCAGTATTTT. Protein: CASSPGGLAGADTQYF.